Sequencing of this T cell receptor beta chain was carried out in a study of identical twins. Study-level findings and limits: For cord blood, abundant beta clonotypes had fewer insertions, unlike memory repertoires, which showed none.

Germline CDR1 is SGHTA and CDR2 is FQGTGA. The CDR3 has 18 residues. V was shortened by 9 bases and J by 0 bases, with 21 bases between the two germline ends. Healthy Caucasians were all of the donors. This clonotype was counted a single time. What it binds is unknown. TCRdb re-derived calls from the 5' RACE reads in MiXCR, one entry per CDR3 protein. The sample includes about 530,000 distinct CDR3 sequences, around 20% seen only once; the top ten take about 0.5%. These data were likewise used in another study, on yellow fever vaccine responses in identical twins.

The receptor comes from a woman between 18 and 29 years old in good health. The sample consisted of CD4+ T cells sorted from blood. The chain carries TRBV7-3 and TRBJ2-6; D is perhaps TRBD2 (6 bases). The chain's CDR3 is CARSRRGPGPSGANVLTF. In DNA, the CDR3 is TGTGCCAGAAGCCGGAGGGGTCCCGGGCCCTCTGGGGCCAACGTCCTGACTTTC.